This entry is about one T cell receptor beta chain. At one end the junction does not follow the germline gene, possibly because of a read error. The sample comes from a study of molecular identifiers for immune sequencing clone quantification. This CDR3 comprises 12 residues. CDR1 and CDR2 (germline): SGDLS, YYNGEE. The bulk TCR libraries were made with methods described before and with listed TCR primers. TCRdb re-called the PCR reads with MiXCR, one entry per CDR3 protein. The profile shows around 470,000 distinct CDR3 sequences, roughly 26% of them singletons. What was sequenced was naive CD8+ T cells from blood, with Jurkat cell RNA spiked in. Subset indicated: FACS-sorted CD8+CD4-CCR7+CD45RA+ naive T cells. This clonotype was obtained from a human donor in good health. Some libraries in this study had Jurkat cell RNA spiked in. The V and J genes are TRBV9 and TRBJ2-3; 7 nucleotides align to TRBD1. Here the CDR3 DNA reads TGTGCCAGCAGCCCCGGGACAGATACGCAGAATTTT. Translating it yields CASSPGTDTQNF.